Listed below are T cell receptor beta chains from one sample, sequenced in a study of identical twins. TCRdb re-analysed the 5' RACE reads in MiXCR, keeping a single row per CDR3 protein. The repertoire includes fewer than 650,000 distinct CDR3 sequences, around 7.4% of them detected once, and 1.5% to 2% sits in the top ten. These data were also filed under a second study, of yellow fever vaccine responses in identical twins.

Sequenced sample: PBMCs. These receptors were obtained from a woman aged 18-29 years in good health. CDR3s include the opening cysteine and the closing phenylalanine or tryptophan. D genes are given only for firm matches. The size of a clone is reported for some rows only, either as once, few or many, or as a class for expanded clones.

v_gene	d_gene	abundance	j_gene	CDR3nt	CDR3aa
TRBV5-1	.	few	TRBJ2-3	TGCGCCAGCAGCTTCGATGGGTACACAGATACGCAGTATTTT	CASSFDGYTDTQYF
TRBV10-3	.	many	TRBJ2-1	TGTGCCATCAGTGAGTCGACCGGAGCCTACAATGAGCAGTTCTTC	CAISESTGAYNEQFF
TRBV6-1	TRBD1	few	TRBJ2-3	TGTGCCAGCAGTACACCGGGACAGGGCACAGATACGCAGTATTTT	CASSTPGQGTDTQYF
TRBV18	.	.	TRBJ2-2	TGTGCCAGCTCACCACCGGCAGGGCCCGGGGAGCTGTTTTTT	CASSPPAGPGELFF
TRBV28	TRBD2	few	TRBJ2-1	TGTGCCAGCAGGCCAGGGACTAGTGGTGGCAATGAGCAGTTCTTC	CASRPGTSGGNEQFF
TRBV6-5	.	many	TRBJ1-1	TGTGCCAGCAGCCGCGACAGGTCTGAAGCTTTCTTT	CASSRDRSEAFF
TRBV6-1	.	many	TRBJ1-6	TGTGCCAGCAGGGAGGGGCAGGGCTTTTGGTCCTATAATTCACCCCTCCACTTT	CASREGQGFWSYNSPLHF
TRBV13	.	many	TRBJ2-2	TGTGCCAGCAGCCGATGGCGCACCGGGGAGCTGTTTTTT	CASSRWRTGELFF
TRBV6-1	TRBD2	.	TRBJ2-5	TGTGCCAGCAGTCCTAGCGGGAGGGAGGGGACCCAGTACTTC	CASSPSGREGTQYF
TRBV7-3	TRBD2	few	TRBJ2-5	TGTGCCAGCAGCTTACCCCGTAGCGGGAGAGGCTTTGAGGAGACCCAGTACTTC	CASSLPRSGRGFEETQYF
TRBV20-1	TRBD1	.	TRBJ2-5	TGCAGTGCCAGGCAGGGGGTGGGAGAGACCCAGTACTTC	CSARQGVGETQYF
TRBV7-2	.	.	TRBJ1-1	TGTGCCAGCAGCACCCGACAGTTCAGGGGACGCACTGAAGCTTTCTTT	CASSTRQFRGRTEAFF
TRBV12-3/TRBV12-4	TRBD1	many	TRBJ2-3	TGTGCCAGCACCCCTGGGACAGCCACAGATACGCAGTATTTT	CASTPGTATDTQYF
TRBV7-9	.	few	TRBJ2-2	TGTGCCAGCAGCTTAGACAGCCCCGCTATCACCGGGGAGCTGTTTTTT	CASSLDSPAITGELFF
TRBV12-5	.	many	TRBJ1-5	TGTGCTAGCGGCCTAGGGCCCCAACATGCATATAGCAATCAGCCCCAGCATTTT	CASGLGPQHAYSNQPQHF
TRBV11-2	.	.	TRBJ2-7	TGTGCCAGCAGCTCCCGGAGGGCCTACGAGCAGTACTTC	CASSSRRAYEQYF
TRBV18	.	.	TRBJ1-2	TGTGCCAGCTCCCCCGACAGCTTGATGGATGGCTACACCTTC	CASSPDSLMDGYTF
TRBV5-5	.	.	TRBJ2-1	TGTGCCAGCAGCTTGGCCGCCTTTGGCTTGAATGAGCAGTTCTTC	CASSLAAFGLNEQFF
TRBV5-6	TRBD2	few	TRBJ2-1	TGTGCCAGCAGCTTGGAGGCTAGCGGGGGTAATGAGCAGTTCTTC	CASSLEASGGNEQFF
TRBV2	.	.	TRBJ1-3	TGTGCCAGCAGTGAGTGGCAGGGCCCAAACACCATATATTTT	CASSEWQGPNTIYF
TRBV5-1	TRBD2	few	TRBJ2-1	TGCGCCAGCAGCTTGGTTATCCGGGGATTAGCGGGGCGATCCTACAATGAGCAGTTCTTC	CASSLVIRGLAGRSYNEQFF
TRBV6-1	.	.	TRBJ2-2	TGTGCCAGCAGTGAATGGCAGGTGACCGGGGAGCTGTTTTTT	CASSEWQVTGELFF
TRBV20-1	.	many	TRBJ2-5	TGCAGTGCTAGAGATCTCGGGGAGCAAGAGACCCAGTACTTC	CSARDLGEQETQYF
TRBV7-9	.	few	TRBJ2-5	TGTGCCAGCAGCCCCCTTGAGGGGACGAAAGAGACCCAGTACTTC	CASSPLEGTKETQYF
TRBV18	.	few	TRBJ1-1	TGTGCCAGCTCACCACCGGCAGGGCGGAACACTGAAGCTTTCTTT	CASSPPAGRNTEAFF
TRBV5-1	TRBD1	.	TRBJ2-3	TGCGCCAGCAGCCCAAAGGACAGGGTGGCTGATACGCAGTATTTT	CASSPKDRVADTQYF
TRBV3-1	TRBD2	few	TRBJ2-5	TGTGCCAGCAGCCAAAAAGATTCAAACGTTTTACTAGCGGGAGTAAGAGAGACCCAGTACTTC	CASSQKDSNVLLAGVRETQYF
TRBV9	.	many	TRBJ1-2	TGTGCCAGCAGCGTAGACGCTTCTTATGGCTACACCTTC	CASSVDASYGYTF
TRBV12-3/TRBV12-4	.	many	TRBJ2-1	TGTGCCAGCAGTTTGGACAGTCTTTACAATGAGCAGTTCTTC	CASSLDSLYNEQFF
TRBV5-1	.	few	TRBJ2-5	TGCGCCAGCAGCTCTCAGGGGACTCGGGAGACCCAGTACTTC	CASSSQGTRETQYF
TRBV6-1	.	.	TRBJ2-3	TGTGCCAGCAGGAGGACCTGGACTAGCACAGATACGCAGTATTTT	CASRRTWTSTDTQYF
TRBV20-1	.	.	TRBJ2-3	TGCAGTGCTAGTGGGCTAGCGATAGCCGGAGGCACAGATACGCAGTATTTT	CSASGLAIAGGTDTQYF
TRBV7-2	TRBD2	few	TRBJ2-3	TGTGCCAGCAGGTTGGGGACTAGCGCGGCAGATACGCAGTATTTT	CASRLGTSAADTQYF
TRBV24-1	.	.	TRBJ1-2	TGTGCCACCAGTGTTGGGGCGTCCTATGGCTACACCTTC	CATSVGASYGYTF
TRBV6-5	.	.	TRBJ1-4	TGTGCCAGCAGTTACTGGAGGGACAATGAAAAACTGTTTTTT	CASSYWRDNEKLFF
TRBV9	.	many	TRBJ2-7	TGTGCCAGCAGCGTAGAAGGCAGCTCCTACGAGCAGTACTTC	CASSVEGSSYEQYF
TRBV5-1	.	many	TRBJ2-3	TGCGCCAGCAGCTTAAACAGGGCCCTACGAGGAGATACGCAGTATTTT	CASSLNRALRGDTQYF
TRBV6-5	TRBD1	few	TRBJ2-6	TGTGCCAGCAGTTACTCGAGGGGGCTTGGGGCCAACGTCCTGACTTTC	CASSYSRGLGANVLTF
TRBV6-1	.	few	TRBJ1-1	TGTGCCAGCTCGCCCCTGGCCGTTCGTGGGATGAACACTGAAGCTTTCTTT	CASSPLAVRGMNTEAFF
TRBV5-6	.	.	TRBJ2-4	TGTGCCAGCAGCTTGTACGCAGGTTTGGACATTCAGTACTTC	CASSLYAGLDIQYF
TRBV5-1	.	.	TRBJ2-7	TGCGCCAGCGGGCTAGACAGCCTCTACGAGCAGTACTTC	CASGLDSLYEQYF
TRBV2	TRBD2	.	TRBJ2-7	TGTGCCAGCAGTGGCACTAGCGGGAGGGCTGCCGAGCAGTACTTC	CASSGTSGRAAEQYF
TRBV5-1	TRBD2	many	TRBJ2-5	TGCGCCAGCAGCGCTCCCCGACTAGCGAAGTTACAAGAGACCCAGTACTTC	CASSAPRLAKLQETQYF
TRBV29-1	TRBD1	once	TRBJ1-6	TGCAGCGCGGGGGACAGTTGGAATTCACCCCTCCACTTT	CSAGDSWNSPLHF
TRBV12-3/TRBV12-4	.	many	TRBJ1-3	TGTGCCAGCAGTTTCGCTACAGGCTCTGGAAACACCATATATTTT	CASSFATGSGNTIYF
TRBV7-2	.	.	TRBJ2-7	TGTGCCAGCAGCTTAGCGGGTTTGGAGCTTAGTTCTCCGAGATCCTACGAGCAGTACTTC	CASSLAGLELSSPRSYEQYF
TRBV4-1	.	few	TRBJ2-5	TGCGCCAGCAGCCAAGGGTTAGTCTTGGAGACCCAGTACTTC	CASSQGLVLETQYF
TRBV10-3	TRBD1	.	TRBJ1-2	TGTGCCATCAGTGACACCGGGACAGGGTATGGCTACACCTTC	CAISDTGTGYGYTF
TRBV5-1	.	many	TRBJ2-3	TGCGCCAGCAGCGGAATAACAGATACGCAGTATTTT	CASSGITDTQYF
TRBV28	.	few	TRBJ2-7	TGTGCCAGCAACACTATTGCTGGCAGGGGATACGAGCAGTACTTC	CASNTIAGRGYEQYF
TRBV4-2	.	.	TRBJ2-5	TGTGCCAGCAGCCAACACCAAGAGACCCAGTACTTC	CASSQHQETQYF
TRBV27	TRBD1	few	TRBJ2-7	TGTGCCAGCAGGGGGACAGGGTCGTCCGAGCAGTACTTC	CASRGTGSSEQYF
TRBV3-1	.	many	TRBJ2-7	TGTGCCAGCAGCCAATTGCCTAGGTGGTACGAGCAGTACTTC	CASSQLPRWYEQYF
TRBV3-1	.	few	TRBJ2-3	TGTGCCAGCAGCCAAAAAGGGGGAGGGATTACGCAGTATTTT	CASSQKGGGITQYF
TRBV24-1	.	few	TRBJ2-3	TGTGCCACCAGTGTCGGCAGTTTCACAGATACGCAGTATTTT	CATSVGSFTDTQYF